This entry features one TCR beta chain sequence. The data are from a study of control samples from healthy donors and cancer patients. Repertoires were generated with immunoSEQ multiplex PCR, while TCRdb's copy carries only in-frame clones and drops some. Found here are more than 90,000 clones, 75% to 90% of them singletons; the top ten hold 7.8%. Material for sequencing was blood. The receptor's source is a man between 25 and 39 years old in good health.

This chain's CDR3 is CASSSLGRIGNEQFF. Written as DNA, the CDR3 is TGTGCCAGCAGTTCCCTCGGCCGTATTGGCAATGAGCAGTTCTTC. V and J are TRBV6-2 or TRBV6-3 and TRBJ2-1; unclear D gene. This CDR3 is 15 amino acids long. Trimming took off 4 bases at V and 6 bases at J, with 16 bases between the two ends. The germline V gene has CDR1 MNHEY and CDR2 SVGEGT.